This T cell receptor (beta chain) derives from a study of T cell changes during pregnancy in multiple sclerosis. Only in-frame clones appear in the TCRdb table, and some are missing; sequencing was by immunoSEQ multiplex PCR. The data contain 99,000 or so clones, 80% to 95% of them singletons. V lost 6 bases and J lost 4; bases outside the gene matches: 6. CDR1 is MDHEN, CDR2 SYDVKM, per germline. The CDR3 length is 14 residues. The sample in question was peripheral blood, obtained after pregnancy. This sequence was found in a female donor with multiple sclerosis, enrolled in a pregnancy study. This chain joins TRBV28 and TRBJ1-5; TRBD1 matches at 7 bases. CDR3 DNA sequence: TGTGCCAGCAGACAACCGGGACAGAATCAGCCCCAGCATTTT. Translated: CASRQPGQNQPQHF.